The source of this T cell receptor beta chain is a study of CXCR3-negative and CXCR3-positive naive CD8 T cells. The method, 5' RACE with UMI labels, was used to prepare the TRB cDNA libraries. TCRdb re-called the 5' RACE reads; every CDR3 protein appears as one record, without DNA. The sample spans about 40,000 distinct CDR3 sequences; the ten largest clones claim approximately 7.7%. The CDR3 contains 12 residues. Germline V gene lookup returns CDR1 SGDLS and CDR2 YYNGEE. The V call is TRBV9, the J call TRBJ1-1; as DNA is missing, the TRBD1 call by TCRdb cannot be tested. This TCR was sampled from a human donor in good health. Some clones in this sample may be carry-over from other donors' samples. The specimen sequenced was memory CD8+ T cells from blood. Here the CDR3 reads CASSASTGAAFF.